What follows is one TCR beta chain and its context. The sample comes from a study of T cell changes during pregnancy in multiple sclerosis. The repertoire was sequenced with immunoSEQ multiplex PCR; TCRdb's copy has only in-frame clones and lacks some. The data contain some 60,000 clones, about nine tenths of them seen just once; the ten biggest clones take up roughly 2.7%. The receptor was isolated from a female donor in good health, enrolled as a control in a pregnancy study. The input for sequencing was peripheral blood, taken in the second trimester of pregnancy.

Here the CDR3 reads CASSRLAGGMTGSYEQYF. The CDR3 DNA reads as TGTGCCAGCAGCAGACTAGCGGGGGGCATGACAGGCTCCTACGAGCAGTACTTC. The chain couples TRBV11-1 to TRBJ2-7; 13 bases agree with TRBD2. J gave up 0 bases and V 5 bases, and 10 bases lay outside the gene matches. The CDR3 spans 18 residues. Germline CDR1 reads SGHAT; CDR2 reads FQDESV (reference sequence).